This TCR beta chain was profiled in a study of blood T cell repertoires in COVID-19. Overall study context: Donors in the United States, Italy and Spain gave samples during acute or convalescent COVID-19. Sources were T cells, B-cell-depleted T cells, or PBMCs; the material itself was cDNA or gDNA.

Libraries were prepared by immunoSEQ multiplex PCR; TCRdb keeps only in-frame clonotypes and omits some of them. This table holds approximately 54,000 clones, over 90% found once. This CDR3 region has 15 residues. The germline gives CDR1 KGHDR, CDR2 SFDVKD. The V and J ends lost 4 bases and 4 bases, in that order; junction bases with no gene match: 7. The sequenced material came from peripheral blood. This sequence joins TRBV24-1 and TRBJ1-2; TRBD1 agrees at 8 bases. The TCR was taken from a man in his forties or fifties with acute or convalescent COVID-19. The CDR3 nucleotides are TGTGCCACCAGTGAATCAGGACAGGGCACCTATGGCTACACCTTC. It translates to CATSESGQGTYGYTF.